This TCR beta chain was sequenced during a study of cytomegalovirus exposure and HLA in healthy donors. Study details: The same platform was used for the roughly 120 validation repertoires and the roughly 730 first-cohort repertoires, a later analysis reported. Study-wide results and limits: Most observed TCR sequences were rare, whereas some public TCRs were detected in many donors.

Clones were sequenced by immunoSEQ multiplex PCR, and TCRdb holds only the in-frame ones, with some missing. The table includes some 210,000 clones, roughly 91% detected once. As to this clone: Its antigen is not known.

Sequenced input: PBMCs. The clonotype comes from a woman between 18 and 29 years old in good health and CMV-seropositive.

The CDR3 here is CASSQEISGGGTEAFF. The CDR3 coding sequence is TGCGCCAGCAGCCAAGAGATTTCGGGGGGAGGAACTGAAGCTTTCTTT. The chain combines TRBV4-1 with TRBJ1-1; D may be TRBD1 (5 bases). Germline CDR1 and CDR2: MGHRA and YSYEKL. The CDR3 is 16 amino acids. Trimming removed 0 bases at V and 5 bases at J, with 16 bases between.